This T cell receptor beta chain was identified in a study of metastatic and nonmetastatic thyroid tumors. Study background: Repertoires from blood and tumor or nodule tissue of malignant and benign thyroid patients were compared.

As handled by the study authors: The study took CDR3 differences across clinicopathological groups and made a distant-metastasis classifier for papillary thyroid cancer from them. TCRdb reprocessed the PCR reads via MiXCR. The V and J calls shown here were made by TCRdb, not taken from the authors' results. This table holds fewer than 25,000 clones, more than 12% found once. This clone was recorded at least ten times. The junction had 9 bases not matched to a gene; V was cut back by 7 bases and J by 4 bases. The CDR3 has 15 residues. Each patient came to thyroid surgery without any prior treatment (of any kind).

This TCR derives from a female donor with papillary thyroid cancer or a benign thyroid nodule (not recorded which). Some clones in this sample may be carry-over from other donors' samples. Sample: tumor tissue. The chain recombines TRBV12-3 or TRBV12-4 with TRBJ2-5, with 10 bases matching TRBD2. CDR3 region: CASTLSGGPGETQYF. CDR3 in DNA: TGTGCCAGCACCCTTAGCGGGGGGCCAGGAGAGACCCAGTACTTC.